Listed here is a single T cell receptor (beta chain). This clonotype showed up just a few times. Its antigen is still unknown. No base quality information exists; no much larger clone differs at one position. The data derive from a study of T cells in Graves' hyperthyroidism and ophthalmopathy (dated by TCRdb to about 2019). For context, the study as a whole: Peripheral blood samples were taken at the time of initial diagnosis, prior to any treatment. TCR V-J signatures able to tell the groups apart were searched for in a discovery cohort of 100 or so patients, of whom around 42 had Graves' ophthalmopathy and roughly 59 had stable Graves' hyperthyroidism. An independent validation cohort of around 19 hyperthyroidism patients and about 15 patients who later progressed to ophthalmopathy tested prospective prediction of ophthalmopathy. The 95 to 100 discovery patients were randomly divided into training and test sets at a 7:3 ratio. The study also compared thyroid tissue and blood T-cell repertoires from roughly six Graves' hyperthyroidism patients. Once sampling was done, hyperthyroidism patients were given methimazole at a starting dose of 30 mg daily, whereas ophthalmopathy patients were given high-dose intravenous methylprednisolone. TCR Vbeta CDR3 sequencing of some 140 peripheral blood samples (more than 40 ophthalmopathy, under 80 hyperthyroidism and some 17 progressor patients) is reported in the paper. General study outcomes and caveats: In validation, the model predicted progression to ophthalmopathy a median of approximately 6.6 months before onset, with roughly 70% sensitivity and nearly 75% specificity. A 13 V-J signature model separated ophthalmopathy from stable hyperthyroidism, with over 85% sensitivity and roughly 81% specificity in cross-validation and 80%/75% in testing. No statistical method was used to fix the sample size in advance, and group allocation was not hidden from the investigators. Most expanded thyroid clonotypes (frequency above 0.001) were also found in blood, which suggests that blood repertoires may mirror thyroid immune responses.

The CDR3, from cysteine to phenylalanine, totals 15 residues. Only the CDR3 DNA stays, 45 bases, in frame from base 1. Unmatched junction bases come to 7, with V trimmed by 5 bases and J by 5 bases. CDR1 and CDR2, per the germline V gene, are SGHVS and FNYEAQ. The TCR beta CDR3 regions were amplified from the RNA transcripts. The first round of RT-PCR for the TCR CDR3 was performed with the HTBI primer set and the Qiagen OneStep RT-PCR kit. Libraries were constructed in a second round of multiplex PCR, after which size selection and purification were carried out. Paired-end sequencing of the libraries was performed with 100 bp reads on an Illumina HiSeq2000. The authors' analysis ran thus. SOAPnuke was used to process the raw data, removing reads that contained adapters or uncalled bases, had a mean Phred below 15, or lacked an exact match to the constant primer or identifier. High-quality paired reads were merged using COPE v1.2.5, and each unique nucleotide sequence was defined as a clonotype. MiTCR v1.1 was used to align clonotypes to the IMGT TRBV, TRBD and TRBJ reference segments. The analysis was restricted to V-J combinations with a frequency above 0.0001, which together covered roughly 99% of the repertoires. A TCS score was defined as the ratio between F50 (clonal expansion) and ExV (chaos), using BLOSUM62-based TCRdist between CDR3 peptides within each V-J. Welch's t-statistics and random forest reduced roughly 530 V-J features to fewer than 15, which were used in a naive Bayes classifier (R e1071). The public sequencing data were trimmed at Q25 with fastp and processed into clonotypes with MiXCR by TCRdb, which kept only in-frame beta chains. Every entry covers one CDR3 protein and lists the most common genes and DNA from its rows. The V and J calls reflect TCRdb's pipeline rather than the authors' work. This sample gives 300,000 to 450,000 distinct CDR3 sequences in total; approximately 25% of them show up just once. Around 79% of the sample is held by the ten biggest clonotypes.

Graves' hyperthyroidism was defined as stable when no progression to ophthalmopathy occurred over 18 months of follow-up. The hyperthyroidism patients were between 18 and 65 years old and newly diagnosed, with a disease duration of less than 2 months. Patients with uncontrolled infections, other autoimmune diseases, pregnancy or lactation were excluded. Diagnoses relied on clinical symptoms, serum thyroxine and TRAb, thyroid ultrasound and orbital computed tomography. PBMCs were separated from roughly 9.6 ml of fresh peripheral blood using Ficoll-Paque density gradient centrifugation. Total RNA was extracted using Trizol reagent, and RNA quality was assessed on an Agilent 2100 Bioanalyzer.

The TCR was taken from a man aged 45-65 years with Graves' hyperthyroidism. Material for sequencing was blood. This chain is built from TRBV7-6 and TRBJ2-3; TRBD2 lines up with 10 middle nucleotides. The DNA reads TGTGCCAGCAGCGAGACTAGCGGGCCCGGAGATACGCAGTATTTT. This encodes CASSETSGPGDTQYF. This CDR3, with the reference TRBV7-6 and TRBJ2-3 proteins standing in past its ends, gives the full variable domain GAGVSQSPRYKVTKRGQDVALRCDPISGHVSLYWYRQALGQGPEFLTYFNYEAQQDKSGLPNDRFSAERPEGSISTLTIQRTEQRDSAMYRCASSETSGPGDTQYFGPGTRLTVL.